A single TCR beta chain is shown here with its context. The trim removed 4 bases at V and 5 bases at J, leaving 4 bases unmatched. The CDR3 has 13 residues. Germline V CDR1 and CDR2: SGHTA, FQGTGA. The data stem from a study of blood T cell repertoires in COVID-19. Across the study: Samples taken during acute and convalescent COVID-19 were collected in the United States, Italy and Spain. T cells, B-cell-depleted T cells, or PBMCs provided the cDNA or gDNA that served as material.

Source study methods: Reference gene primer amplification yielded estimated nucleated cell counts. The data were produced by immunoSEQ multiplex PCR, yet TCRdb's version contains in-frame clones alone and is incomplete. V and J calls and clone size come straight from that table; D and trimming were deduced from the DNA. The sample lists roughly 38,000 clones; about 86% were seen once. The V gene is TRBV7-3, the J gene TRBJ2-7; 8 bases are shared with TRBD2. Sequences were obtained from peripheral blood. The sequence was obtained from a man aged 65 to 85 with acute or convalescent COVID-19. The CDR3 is CASSSGGAHEQYF. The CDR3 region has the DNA TGTGCCAGCAGCTCGGGGGGGGCCCACGAGCAGTACTTC.